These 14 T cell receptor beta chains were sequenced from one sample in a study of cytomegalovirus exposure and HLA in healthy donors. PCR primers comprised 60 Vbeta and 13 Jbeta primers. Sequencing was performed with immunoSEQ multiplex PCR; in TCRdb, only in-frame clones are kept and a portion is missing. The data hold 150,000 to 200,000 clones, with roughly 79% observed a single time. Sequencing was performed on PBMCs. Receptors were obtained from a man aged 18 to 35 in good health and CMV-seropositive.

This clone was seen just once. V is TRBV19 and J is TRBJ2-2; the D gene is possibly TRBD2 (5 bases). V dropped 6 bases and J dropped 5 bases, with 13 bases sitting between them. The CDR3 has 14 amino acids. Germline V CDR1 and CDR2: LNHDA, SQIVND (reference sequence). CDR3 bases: TGTGCCAGTAGCCGGACCCCGGGAACCGGGGAGCTGTTTTTT. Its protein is CASSRTPGTGELFF.

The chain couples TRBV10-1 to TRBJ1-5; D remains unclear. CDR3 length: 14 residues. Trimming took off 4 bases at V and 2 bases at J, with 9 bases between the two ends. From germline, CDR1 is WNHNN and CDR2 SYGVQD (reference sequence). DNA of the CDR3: TGCGCCAGCAGTGGAGGATCGGGCAATCAGCCCCAGCATTTT. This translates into CASSGGSGNQPQHF.

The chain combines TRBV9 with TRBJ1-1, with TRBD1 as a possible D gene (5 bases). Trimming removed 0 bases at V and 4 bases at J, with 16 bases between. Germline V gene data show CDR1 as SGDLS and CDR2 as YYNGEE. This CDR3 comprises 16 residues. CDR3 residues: CASSVGGEVLTTEAFF. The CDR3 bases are TGTGCCAGCAGCGTAGGGGGGGAGGTACTGACCACTGAAGCTTTCTTT.

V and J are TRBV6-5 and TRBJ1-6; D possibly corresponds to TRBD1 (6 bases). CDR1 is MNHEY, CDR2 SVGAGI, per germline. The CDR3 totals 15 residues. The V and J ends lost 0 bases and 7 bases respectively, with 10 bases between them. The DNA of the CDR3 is TGTGCCAGCAGTTACTCGAACAGGGTAAATTCACCCCTCCACTTT. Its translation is CASSYSNRVNSPLHF.

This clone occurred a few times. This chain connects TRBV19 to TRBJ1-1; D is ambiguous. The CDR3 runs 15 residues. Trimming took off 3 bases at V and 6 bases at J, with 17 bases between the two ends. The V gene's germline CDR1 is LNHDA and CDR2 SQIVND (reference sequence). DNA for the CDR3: TGTGCCAGTAGTATTCTAGGCCTTTCGGGAGCTGAAGCTTTCTTT. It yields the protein CASSILGLSGAEAFF.

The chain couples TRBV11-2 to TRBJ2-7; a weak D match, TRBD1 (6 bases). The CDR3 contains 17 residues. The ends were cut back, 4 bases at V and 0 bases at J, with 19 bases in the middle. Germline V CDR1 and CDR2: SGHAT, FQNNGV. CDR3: CASSYGHRASSSYEQYF. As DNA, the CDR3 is TGTGCCAGCAGCTACGGTCACAGGGCGTCCAGCTCCTACGAGCAGTACTTC.

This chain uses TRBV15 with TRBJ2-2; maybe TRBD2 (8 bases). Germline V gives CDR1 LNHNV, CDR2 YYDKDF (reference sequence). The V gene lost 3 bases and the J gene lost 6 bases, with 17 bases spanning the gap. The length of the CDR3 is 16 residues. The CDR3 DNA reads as TGTGCCACCAGCAGTAGCGGGACAGCTCAGGCCGGGGAGCTGTTTTTT. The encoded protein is CATSSSGTAQAGELFF.

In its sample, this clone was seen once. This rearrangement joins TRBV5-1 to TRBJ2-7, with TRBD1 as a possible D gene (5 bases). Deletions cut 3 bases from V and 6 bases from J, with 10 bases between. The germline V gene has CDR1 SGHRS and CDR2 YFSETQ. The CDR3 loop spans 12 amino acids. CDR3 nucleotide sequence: TGCGCCAGCAGCTATCAGGGCGGCGAGCAGTACTTC. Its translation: CASSYQGGEQYF.

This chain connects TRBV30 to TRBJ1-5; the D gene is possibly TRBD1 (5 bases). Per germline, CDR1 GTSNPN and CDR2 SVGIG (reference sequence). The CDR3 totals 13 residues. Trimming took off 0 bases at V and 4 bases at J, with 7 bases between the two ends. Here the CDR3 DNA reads TGTGCCTGGAGTGTTGGGGGGAATCAGCCCCAGCATTTT. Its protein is CAWSVGGNQPQHF.

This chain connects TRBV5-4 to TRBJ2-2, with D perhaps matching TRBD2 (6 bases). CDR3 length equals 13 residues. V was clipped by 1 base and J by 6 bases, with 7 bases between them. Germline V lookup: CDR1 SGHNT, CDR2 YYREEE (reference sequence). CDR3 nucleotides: TGTGCCAGCAGCTTGTCGGGGGCCGGGGAGCTGTTTTTT. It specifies CASSLSGAGELFF.

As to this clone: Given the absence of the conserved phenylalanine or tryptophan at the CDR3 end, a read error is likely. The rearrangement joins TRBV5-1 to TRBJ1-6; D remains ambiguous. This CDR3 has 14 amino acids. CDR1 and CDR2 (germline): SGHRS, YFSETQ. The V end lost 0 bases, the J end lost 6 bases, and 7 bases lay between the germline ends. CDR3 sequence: CASSLEGGNSPLHL. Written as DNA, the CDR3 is TGCGCCAGCAGCTTGGAAGGCGGTAATTCACCCCTCCACCTT.

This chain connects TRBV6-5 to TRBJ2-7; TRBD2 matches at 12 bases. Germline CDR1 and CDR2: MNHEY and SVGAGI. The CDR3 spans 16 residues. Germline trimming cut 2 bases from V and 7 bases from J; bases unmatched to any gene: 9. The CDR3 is CASSYSVTSGSWEQYF. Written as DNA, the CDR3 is TGTGCCAGCAGTTACAGTGTGACTAGCGGGAGTTGGGAGCAGTACTTC.

The CDR3, as DNA: TGCGCCAGCAGTGAGCGGGGACTAAGCTATGGCTACACCTTC. This gives the protein CASSERGLSYGYTF. This chain links TRBV10-2 with TRBJ1-2; D possibly corresponds to TRBD1 (5 bases). This CDR3 is built from 14 residues. V lost 2 bases and J 4 bases, leaving 11 bases between the germline ends. In germline, CDR1 is WSHSY, CDR2 SAAADI.

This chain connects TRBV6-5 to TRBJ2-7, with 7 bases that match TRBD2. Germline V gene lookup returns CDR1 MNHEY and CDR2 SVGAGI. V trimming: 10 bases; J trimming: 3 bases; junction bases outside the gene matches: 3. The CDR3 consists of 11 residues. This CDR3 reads CATRDYYEQYF. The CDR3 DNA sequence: TGTGCCACCCGGGACTACTACGAGCAGTACTTC.